The 23 T cell receptor beta chains reported below all come from one sample, sequenced in a study of blood T cells in healthy people across ages. Sample-barcoded 5' priming and a J-beta primer mix drove a second PCR of about 6 to 12 cycles. TCRdb recomputed calls from the 5' RACE reads with MiXCR, one row per CDR3 protein. The sample has approximately 790,000 distinct CDR3 sequences, less than 80% seen once; the top ten hold 25% to 30%. The source material was blood. Every receptor here comes from a man aged 25-40 years in good health.

The rearrangement uses TRBV27 and TRBJ2-3; D gene uncertain. The germline V gene encodes CDR1 MNHEY and CDR2 SMNVEV (reference sequence). The CDR3 sequence is 10 residues long. In nucleotides, the CDR3 is TGTGCGACGGGCACAGATACGCAGTATTTT. It translates to CATGTDTQYF.

V gene TRBV5-1 combines with J gene TRBJ2-1; D ambiguous. The CDR3 is 13 residues long. The ends were cut back, 4 bases at V and 10 bases at J, with 15 bases in the middle. Germline V CDR1 and CDR2: SGHRS, YFSETQ. The CDR3 DNA sequence: TGCGCCAGCAGCGGGGATTCAGCCTCCGAGCAGTTCTTC. Residues: CASSGDSASEQFF.

The V call is TRBV27, the J call TRBJ1-1; D is ambiguous. The CDR3 covers 15 residues. The germline V gene encodes CDR1 MNHEY and CDR2 SMNVEV (reference sequence). V was shortened by 1 base and J by 0 bases, with 9 bases between the two germline ends. Written as DNA, the CDR3 is TGTGCCAGCAGTTTATACCGCGGGATGAACACTGAAGCTTTCTTT. Translation: CASSLYRGMNTEAFF.

In this sample, this clonotype turned up many times. The chain links TRBV30 to TRBJ2-5; a possible D gene is TRBD2 (5 bases). The CDR3 runs to 12 residues. V lost 0 bases and J 13 bases, leaving 15 bases between the germline ends. CDR1 is GTSNPN and CDR2 is SVGIG in the germline V gene (reference sequence). CDR3 DNA sequence: TGTGCCTGGAGTGTACTAGGTCACACCGGGTACTTC. This translates into CAWSVLGHTGYF.

A few counts support this clonotype. V usage is TRBV6-2 or TRBV6-3 and J usage is TRBJ2-7; 9 nucleotides line up with TRBD1. V was pared by 2 bases and J by 3 bases, with 11 bases of the junction left unmatched. CDR3 size: 17 residues. The germline gives CDR1 MNHEY, CDR2 SVGEGT. The DNA of the CDR3 is TGTGCCAGCAGTTACCCGTCCGGGACAGGGACTAACTACGAGCAGTACTTC. Its translation: CASSYPSGTGTNYEQYF.

This rearrangement joins TRBV30 to TRBJ2-4, with D tentatively TRBD2 (5 bases). Germline V gene sequence: CDR1 GTSNPN, CDR2 SVGIG (reference sequence). V was pared by 1 base and J by 8 bases, with 12 bases between. There are 13 residues in the CDR3. The CDR3 DNA is TGTGCCTGGAGTGCCTCCCAAGCGGACATTCAGTACTTC. As protein: CAWSASQADIQYF.

The chain joins TRBV29-1 to TRBJ1-2; the D gene is possibly TRBD1 (6 bases). Germline CDR1 reads SQVTM; CDR2 reads ANQGSEA. V was trimmed by 4 bases and J by 5 bases, leaving 8 bases between them. This CDR3 is 11 amino acids long. In DNA, the CDR3 is TGCAGCGTTGGGACAGAGTATGGCTACACCTTC. Its translation: CSVGTEYGYTF.

The chain uses TRBV11-2 and TRBJ2-1; TRBD2 matches 11 bases. This CDR3 has 23 residues. V lost 2 bases and J lost 6; bases outside the gene matches: 27. Per germline, CDR1 SGHAT and CDR2 FQNNGV. CDR3 in DNA: TGTGCCAGCAGCTTAAAGTGGACAGGGAGGGCAGGTAGCGGGAGGGCCGCTGGCAATGAGCAGTTCTTC. Protein product: CASSLKWTGRAGSGRAAGNEQFF.

V gene TRBV30 combines with J gene TRBJ2-3, with 9 bases aligning to TRBD1. The junction had 4 bases not matched to a gene; V was cut back by 5 bases and J by 1 base. Germline V gene sequence: CDR1 GTSNPN, CDR2 SVGIG (reference sequence). CDR3 length: 14 residues. DNA for the CDR3: TGTGCCTGGGAGGGGGACAGGGGCACAGATACGCAGTATTTT. As protein: CAWEGDRGTDTQYF. The full variable domain, with the rest looked up from reference TRBV30 and TRBJ2-3, is SQTIHQWPATLVQPVGSPLSLECTVEGTSNPNLYWYRQAAGRGLQLLFYSVGIGQISSEVPQNLSASRPQDRQFILSSKKLLLSDSGFYLCAWEGDRGTDTQYFGPGTRLTVL.

This CDR3 reads CASSSDREVYEQYF. The CDR3 region has the DNA TGTGCCAGCAGTTCGGACAGGGAGGTCTACGAGCAGTACTTC. The rearrangement links TRBV27 to TRBJ2-7; 8 bases fit TRBD1. Germline V gene sequence: CDR1 MNHEY, CDR2 SMNVEV (reference sequence). After removal of 4 bases from V and 3 bases from J, the junction contained 5 bases not matched to a gene. The CDR3 extends over 14 amino acids.

The CDR3 DNA sequence: TGTGCCAGCAGTTTTGGGGGGTGGGGGGCACCGAACGAAGAGACCCAGTACTTC. This encodes CASSFGGWGAPNEETQYF. The chain combines TRBV12-3 or TRBV12-4 with TRBJ2-5; D may be TRBD1 or TRBD2 (6 bases each). This CDR3 has 18 amino acids. V lost 3 bases, J lost 3 bases, and 23 bases lay in between.

The genes are TRBV12-3 or TRBV12-4 and TRBJ2-4, with D tentatively TRBD1 (6 bases). There are 12 residues in the CDR3. V lost 6 bases and J lost 8, with 11 bases in between. The CDR3 DNA sequence: TGTGCCAGCAGGACAGGTTTAGACATTCAGTACTTC. Protein sequence: CASRTGLDIQYF.

This clonotype was detected only a few times. The J gene is TRBJ2-1, the V gene TRBV5-1; TRBD1 is a possible D gene (6 bases). With 5 bases removed from V and 7 bases from J, the gap between germline ends came to 13 bases. Per germline, CDR1 SGHRS and CDR2 YFSETQ. This CDR3 comprises 13 residues. The CDR3 here is CASRKSTGNEQFF. Here the CDR3 DNA reads TGCGCCAGCAGGAAATCGACAGGTAATGAGCAGTTCTTC.

The table lists this clonotype with a few counts. This chain joins TRBV4-1 and TRBJ2-7, with 8 bases identical to TRBD1. Germline CDR1 MGHRA, CDR2 YSYEKL. V shed 2 bases, J shed 5 bases, and the junction held 8 bases outside the gene matches. This CDR3 is 15 amino acids long. The CDR3 DNA follows: TGCGCCAGCAGCCAACCGTCGGGACAGGCCCACGAGCAGTACTTC. Protein sequence: CASSQPSGQAHEQYF.

This chain connects TRBV9 to TRBJ2-1; 7 nucleotides agree with TRBD2. Germline loops: CDR1 SGDLS, CDR2 YYNGEE. This CDR3 comprises 15 residues. J was trimmed by 8 bases and V by 0 bases; bases with no gene match: 8. The CDR3 DNA sequence: TGTGCCAGCAGCGTAGTAGGACTAGTGACGCATGAGCAGTTCTTC. Translating it yields CASSVVGLVTHEQFF. The whole variable domain, remainder taken from reference TRBV9 and TRBJ2-1, is DSGVTQTPKHLITATGQRVTLRCSPRSGDLSVYWYQQSLDQGLQFLIQYYNGEERAKGNILERFSAQQFPDLHSELNLSSLELGDSALYFCASSVVGLVTHEQFFGPGTRLTVL.

The chain links TRBV7-9 to TRBJ2-5; D is possibly TRBD1 or TRBD2 (5 bases each). This CDR3 contains 15 residues. With 1 base removed from V and 4 bases from J, the gap between germline ends came to 13 bases. CDR1 and CDR2 (germline): SEHNR, FQNEAQ (reference sequence). CDR3 in DNA: TGTGCCAGCAGCTTAGTGAGGGGCGGCCTAGAGACCCAGTACTTC. Translated: CASSLVRGGLETQYF.

The chain has TRBV9 and TRBJ1-6; 10 bases match TRBD1. The V gene end was trimmed by 7 bases and the J gene end by 9 bases; junction bases not matched to a gene: 13. Looked up from germline, CDR1 is SGDLS and CDR2 is YYNGEE. This CDR3 is 16 amino acids long. CDR3 loop: CASGERTGGIGSPLHF. For the CDR3, the DNA is TGTGCCAGCGGTGAAAGGACAGGGGGAATAGGTTCACCCCTCCACTTT. Based on the CDR3 plus reference TRBV9 and TRBJ1-6, the full variable domain is DSGVTQTPKHLITATGQRVTLRCSPRSGDLSVYWYQQSLDQGLQFLIQYYNGEERAKGNILERFSAQQFPDLHSELNLSSLELGDSALYFCASGERTGGIGSPLHFGNGTRLTVT.

The chain carries TRBV20-1 and TRBJ2-1, with D perhaps TRBD1 (6 bases). The CDR3 spans 10 residues. Germline CDR1 reads DFQATT; CDR2 reads SNEGSKA (reference sequence). The CDR3 DNA sequence: TGCAGGGCGACAGGCAATGAGCAGTTCTTC. Residues: CRATGNEQFF.

This chain uses TRBV27 with TRBJ2-4, with 11 nucleotides matching TRBD2. The J call may be in error: the DNA end matches TRBJ2-5 better. In germline, CDR1 is MNHEY, CDR2 SMNVEV (reference sequence). CDR3 size: 16 residues. CDR3 sequence: CASSPLLAGGAETQYF. The CDR3 bases are TGTGCCAGCAGTCCCCTCCTAGCGGGGGGAGCAGAGACCCAGTACTTC.

The rearrangement joins TRBV7-2 to TRBJ2-1, with a possible D match to TRBD2 (6 bases). Trimming removed 4 bases at V and 0 bases at J, with 13 bases between. Per the germline V gene, CDR1 is SGHTA and CDR2 is FQGNSA. This CDR3 contains 16 residues. The CDR3 here is CASSSGRGSSYNEQFF. CDR3 sequence (DNA): TGTGCCAGCAGCTCCGGCCGGGGGAGCTCCTACAATGAGCAGTTCTTC.

The chain uses TRBV7-9 and TRBJ2-7, with 10 bases that match TRBD1. V lost 1 base to trimming and J lost 0 bases; unmatched junction nucleotides: 6. This CDR3 region has 17 residues. Per the germline V gene, CDR1 is SEHNR and CDR2 is FQNEAQ (reference sequence). DNA of the CDR3: TGTGCCAGCAGCTTAGGCCCGGGACAGGGGAGCTCCTACGAGCAGTACTTC. It yields the protein CASSLGPGQGSSYEQYF.

Only one count was recorded for this clonotype. The CDR3 loop is CASSRGTHNEQYF. The DNA for the CDR3 is TGTGCCAGCAGCCGGGGGACCCACAATGAGCAGTACTTC. This chain connects TRBV7-2 to TRBJ2-5; tentative D call: TRBD2 (6 bases). The V gene's germline CDR1 is SGHTA and CDR2 FQGNSA. The CDR3 is made up of 13 amino acids. The germline V and J ends were trimmed by 5 bases and 11 bases, with 18 bases remaining between them.

The chain has TRBV3-1 and TRBJ1-5; D gene ambiguous. CDR1 and CDR2 (germline): LGHDT, YNNKEL (reference sequence). This CDR3 region has 15 residues. V dropped 4 bases and J dropped 7 bases, with 17 bases sitting between them. CDR3 nucleotide sequence: TGTGCCAGCAGCCTAGGACCAGGTCCTCACCAGCCCCAGCATTTT. Protein: CASSLGPGPHQPQHF.